This passage covers 17 T cell receptor beta chains from one sample sequenced in a study of shared clonotypes between healthy human individuals. Profiling relied on immunoSEQ multiplex PCR, and the TCRdb table lists in-frame clones only, not all of them. Found here are over a million clones, around 78% of them singletons; the top ten hold roughly 0.57%. The specimen sequenced was memory CD4+ T cells from PBMCs. The subset denotes: CD45RA-negative fraction. These receptors were taken from a man between 18 and 35 years old in good health. Some clones in this sample may be carry-over from other donors' samples.

This rearrangement joins TRBV6-1 to TRBJ1-1; D unresolved. The CDR3 runs 13 residues. Trimming cost V 6 bases and J 13 bases, with 21 bases left between them. The germline V gene has CDR1 MNHNS and CDR2 SASEGT. The CDR3 region is CASRESVLLWCFF. The CDR3 region has the DNA TGTGCCAGCAGGGAATCCGTACTATTGTGGTGTTTCTTT.

This sequence joins TRBV7-8 and TRBJ2-6, with TRBD2 as a possible D gene (5 bases). The length of the CDR3 is 15 residues. Germline CDR1 SGHVS, CDR2 FQNEAQ. Trimming shortened V by 5 bases and J by 4 bases, and 12 bases separated the two germline ends. The CDR3 DNA follows: TGTGCCAGCAGCCTAGGACTTCGGGGGGCCAACGTCCTGACTTTC. It encodes CASSLGLRGANVLTF.

This sequence joins TRBV10-2 and TRBJ2-2; 13 bases agree with TRBD2. The CDR3 length is 16 residues. The germline V gene encodes CDR1 WSHSY and CDR2 SAAADI. V dropped 8 bases and J dropped 12; count of bases not matched to a gene: 15. This CDR3 reads CASRTSGRWSRGQLFF. DNA of the CDR3: TGCGCCAGCCGGACTAGCGGGAGATGGAGTAGGGGGCAGCTGTTTTTT.

The rearrangement joins TRBV2 to TRBJ1-5; maybe TRBD1 (6 bases). V lost 7 bases and J lost 0, with 13 bases in between. CDR1 is SNHLY and CDR2 is FYNNEI in the germline V gene. The CDR3 runs to 15 residues. CDR3 bases: TGTGCCAGCAATGAGGACAGATATAGCAATCAGCCCCAGCATTTT. Its protein is CASNEDRYSNQPQHF.

Comment on this clone: Other DNA sequences of this sample code for an identical CDR3. V gene TRBV18 combines with J gene TRBJ1-2, with TRBD1 identical over 8 bases. Germline trimming cut 0 bases from V and 5 bases from J; bases unmatched to any gene: 2. From germline, CDR1 is KGHSH and CDR2 LQKENI. This CDR3 spans 14 amino acids. The CDR3 nucleotides read TGTGCCAGCTCACCACCCGGACAGGGATATGGCTACACCTTC. Protein: CASSPPGQGYGYTF.

In DNA, the CDR3 is TGTGCCAGCAAAATACAGGGGCTCAGTCAGCCCCAGCATTTT. It is translated as CASKIQGLSQPQHF. V is TRBV2 and J is TRBJ1-5; TRBD1 agrees at 7 bases. Losses at the gene ends were 7 bases for V and 6 bases for J; bases not matched to a gene: 9. This CDR3 spans 14 amino acids. Germline V gene data show CDR1 as SNHLY and CDR2 as FYNNEI.

This chain links TRBV30 with TRBJ1-2; D ambiguous. This CDR3 region has 13 residues. V dropped 3 bases and J dropped 0 bases, with 8 bases sitting between them. Germline CDR1 and CDR2: GTSNPN and SVGIG (reference sequence). CDR3 sequence (DNA): TGTGCCTGGAGGACTGATTCTAACTATGGCTACACCTTC. It yields the protein CAWRTDSNYGYTF.

The chain combines TRBV7-8 with TRBJ2-5; D is ambiguous. Germline CDR1 and CDR2: SGHVS and FQNEAQ. V was trimmed by 5 bases and J by 3 bases, leaving 10 bases between them. CDR3 length equals 13 residues. The CDR3: CASSRLHEETQYF. The CDR3 nucleotides are TGTGCCAGCAGCAGGCTACACGAAGAGACCCAGTACTTC.

This chain connects TRBV19 to TRBJ2-7; 7 positions agree with TRBD2. The CDR3 is made up of 13 amino acids. Germline lookup yields CDR1 LNHDA and CDR2 SQIVND (reference sequence). V was pared by 7 bases and J by 3 bases, with 6 bases of the junction left unmatched. CDR3: CASTKASGYEQYF. The CDR3 coding sequence is TGTGCCAGTACCAAAGCTAGCGGCTACGAGCAGTACTTC.

CDR3 region: CTSSLRGPAGGYTF. In DNA, the CDR3 is TGCACCAGCAGCCTCCGGGGCCCAGCAGGCGGCTACACCTTC. This rearrangement joins TRBV1 to TRBJ1-2. TRBV1 represents a pseudogene. The CDR3 runs 14 residues.

This chain connects TRBV2 to TRBJ2-1; D may correspond to TRBD1 or TRBD2 (6 bases each). Trimming stripped 10 bases from V and 5 bases from J, with 15 bases between. This CDR3 contains 13 residues. The germline V gene encodes CDR1 SNHLY and CDR2 FYNNEI. The CDR3 coding sequence is TGTGCCACTCGGGGGCAAGGGAACAATGAGCAGTTCTTC. Amino acid sequence: CATRGQGNNEQFF.

A few counts support this clone. The rearrangement links TRBV19 to TRBJ2-2; D is perhaps TRBD1 (6 bases). Germline V lookup: CDR1 LNHDA, CDR2 SQIVND (reference sequence). V was pared by 3 bases and J by 2 bases, with 10 bases between. The CDR3 has 15 residues. CDR3 protein: CASSIGGHNTGELFF. The CDR3, as DNA: TGTGCCAGTAGTATTGGGGGACACAACACCGGGGAGCTGTTTTTT.

The genes are TRBV5-6 and TRBJ1-3; no reliable D call. The CDR3 is made up of 17 amino acids. The V end lost 0 bases, the J end lost 2 bases, and 15 bases lay between the germline ends. Germline V CDR1 and CDR2: SGHDT, YYEEEE. CDR3 region: CASSLGARVDAGNTIYF. The CDR3 region has the DNA TGTGCCAGCAGCTTGGGGGCGAGGGTAGATGCTGGAAACACCATATATTTT.

The V call is TRBV28, the J call TRBJ2-2; 9 nucleotides line up with TRBD1. J lost 4 bases, V lost 5 bases, and 5 bases had no gene match. This CDR3 region has 15 residues. Germline loops: CDR1 MDHEN, CDR2 SYDVKM. CDR3 protein: CASSPGTGFTGELFF. Here the CDR3 DNA reads TGTGCCAGCAGTCCCGGGACAGGGTTCACCGGGGAGCTGTTTTTT.

This clone appeared once. V and J are TRBV6-6 and TRBJ2-7; 8 positions match TRBD1. With 5 bases clipped from V and 5 bases from J, the junction kept 8 bases outside the gene matches. This CDR3 has 14 residues. Germline V CDR1 and CDR2: MNHNY, SVGAGI (reference sequence). Here the CDR3 reads CASSAGTGGDEQYF. Written as DNA, the CDR3 is TGTGCCAGCAGTGCAGGGACAGGTGGGGACGAGCAGTACTTC.

The gene calls are TRBV4-3 and TRBJ2-4; perhaps TRBD1 as D (7 bases). Trimming took 4 bases from V and 3 from J, leaving 13 bases between them. This CDR3 contains 15 residues. The germline CDR1 and CDR2 sequences are LGHNA and YSLEER. CDR3 bases: TGCGCCAGCAGCCCCCAGGGGGGCGACAAAAACATTCAGTACTTC. This gives the protein CASSPQGGDKNIQYF.

This sequence joins TRBV4-3 and TRBJ2-7, with 7 bases matching TRBD2. The CDR3 covers 14 residues. Germline V gene sequence: CDR1 LGHNA, CDR2 YSLEER. Trimming at V came to 0 bases and at J to 6 bases, leaving 5 bases not matched to a gene. The CDR3 spells CASSQEAGAREQYF. In nucleotides, the CDR3 is TGCGCCAGCAGCCAAGAGGCGGGAGCCCGCGAGCAGTACTTC.